Presented here are 26 T cell receptor beta chains from one specimen sequenced in a study of T-cell memory formation after mild COVID-19. Each CDR3 protein is one row after TCRdb ran MiXCR on the 5' RACE reads. The sample records roughly 100,000 distinct CDR3 sequences, more than 10% being singletons. The sequenced material came from PBMCs or a T cell subset sorted from them (not recorded which). These receptors originate from an adult woman who had mild COVID-19 (a few samples of this study predate the infection). Cell type and time point are not known.

The rearrangement joins TRBV6-2 or TRBV6-3 to TRBJ2-1; D ambiguous. This CDR3 is 12 amino acids long. V was cut by 6 bases and J by 10 bases, with 13 bases left in between. The germline gives CDR1 MNHEY, CDR2 SVGEGT. The CDR3 nucleotides are TGTGCCAGCAGAGTCGCCCTGGCGGAGCAGTTCTTC. It translates to CASRVALAEQFF.

Details on this clonotype: This may come from a read error, since a much larger clone is one base off. V and J are TRBV20-1 and TRBJ2-7; maybe TRBD2 (6 bases). The V end was cut by 6 bases, the J end by 3 bases, with 18 bases between. Germline lookup yields CDR1 DFQATT and CDR2 SNEGSKA (reference sequence). This CDR3 is 14 amino acids long. CDR3 protein: CSARDAGIDYEQYF. CDR3 coding DNA: TGCAGTGCAAGGGACGCGGGGATTGACTACGAGCAGTACTTC.

A few counts support this clonotype. This sequence joins TRBV7-8 and TRBJ2-3; a weak D match, TRBD1 (5 bases). Between the trimmed V and J ends, which lost 4 bases and 5 bases, there was a span of 16 bases. The CDR3 consists of 15 residues. CDR1 and CDR2 from the germline V gene are SGHVS and FQNEAQ. The CDR3 sequence is CASSSLQALGDTQYF. DNA of the CDR3: TGTGCCAGCAGCTCCTTACAGGCGCTGGGAGATACGCAGTATTTT.

This chain links TRBV7-2 with TRBJ2-7; D remains ambiguous. This CDR3 has 11 residues. Trimming left V 3 bases short and J 6 bases short, with 6 bases between. Looked up from germline, CDR1 is SGHTA and CDR2 is FQGNSA. The DNA of the CDR3 is TGTGCCAGCAGCTTCGGGTCCGAGCAGTACTTC. Its protein product is CASSFGSEQYF.

This clonotype came up many times. This chain joins TRBV11-2 and TRBJ1-1; D is undetermined. The V end lost 3 bases, the J end lost 2 bases, and 7 bases lay between the germline ends. Germline assignment: CDR1 SGHAT and CDR2 FQNNGV. The CDR3 is 13 amino acids. The CDR3 DNA follows: TGTGCCAGCAGCTTTGGCAGAAACACTGAAGCTTTCTTT. It codes for CASSFGRNTEAFF.

V and J are TRBV29-1 and TRBJ2-1; no clear D. V was cut by 7 bases and J by 11 bases, with 21 bases left in between. CDR1 is SQVTM, CDR2 ANQGSEA, per germline. CDR3 size: 13 residues. CDR3 nucleotides: TGCAGCGGAACCGAGGCCCACTCTAGGAAGCAGTTCTTC. This encodes CSGTEAHSRKQFF.

Written as DNA, the CDR3 is TGCGCCAGCAGCCAAGAATTAAGTTACACTGAAGCTTTCTTT. Its protein is CASSQELSYTEAFF. V and J are TRBV4-1 and TRBJ1-1; D remains ambiguous. This CDR3 is 14 amino acids long. In germline, CDR1 is MGHRA, CDR2 YSYEKL. V gave up 0 bases and J gave up 3 bases, with 8 bases separating them.

This clonotype was observed a handful of times. This chain links TRBV15 with TRBJ1-1; no definite D call. Between the trimmed V and J ends, which lost 2 bases and 1 base, there was a span of 11 bases. The CDR3 is 15 amino acids. The germline gives CDR1 LNHNV, CDR2 YYDKDF (reference sequence). The CDR3 DNA is TGTGCCACCAGCAGACTAGAGAGGAGGAACACTGAAGCTTTCTTT. Translated, it gives CATSRLERRNTEAFF. Full variable domain (remainder filled in from reference TRBV15 and TRBJ1-1): DAMVIQNPRYQVTQFGKPVTLSCSQTLNHNVMYWYQQKSSQAPKLLFHYYDKDFNNEADTPDNFQSRRPNTSFCFLDIRSPGLGDTAMYLCATSRLERRNTEAFFGQGTRLTVV.

J is TRBJ2-5 and V is TRBV20-1, with 9 bases fitting TRBD2. The CDR3 loop spans 14 amino acids. Germline V gene data show CDR1 as DFQATT and CDR2 as SNEGSKA (reference sequence). The J segment lost 3 bases and the V segment lost 6 bases, leaving 8 bases of the junction unmatched. The CDR3 sequence: CSAPLAGDEETQYF. The CDR3 region has the DNA TGCAGTGCCCCATTAGCGGGGGACGAAGAGACCCAGTACTTC.

Many counts were recorded for this clonotype. The rearrangement uses TRBV20-1 and TRBJ2-1; 9 bases agree with TRBD2. J gave up 5 bases and V 6 bases, and 14 bases lay outside the gene matches. Looked up from germline, CDR1 is DFQATT and CDR2 is SNEGSKA (reference sequence). The CDR3 totals 16 residues. The CDR3 protein is CSAKGVASGDHNEQFF. In DNA, the CDR3 is TGCAGTGCAAAGGGGGTGGCTAGCGGGGATCACAATGAGCAGTTCTTC.

V gene TRBV3-1 combines with J gene TRBJ1-2; D remains ambiguous. V lost 0 bases to trimming and J lost 0 bases, with 11 bases between them. The germline CDR1 and CDR2 sequences are LGHDT and YNNKEL (reference sequence). The CDR3 loop spans 16 amino acids. CDR3 coding DNA: TGTGCCAGCAGCCAAGATTGGCGGGATCCTAACTATGGCTACACCTTC. Protein sequence: CASSQDWRDPNYGYTF.

This clonotype was recorded a few times. The J gene is TRBJ2-3, the V gene TRBV5-1; 11 bases agree with TRBD1. The CDR3 has 15 amino acids. The V gene end was trimmed by 4 bases and the J gene end by 5 bases; junction bases not matched to a gene: 6. The germline gives CDR1 SGHRS, CDR2 YFSETQ. The CDR3: CASSTGTGGGDTQYF. As DNA, the CDR3 is TGCGCCAGCAGCACCGGGACAGGGGGTGGAGATACGCAGTATTTT.

A few counts support this clonotype. The chain couples TRBV7-9 to TRBJ2-1; the D gene is possibly TRBD2 (6 bases). The ends were cut back, 0 bases at V and 4 bases at J, with 13 bases in the middle. The CDR3 sequence is 16 residues long. The germline V gene encodes CDR1 SEHNR and CDR2 FQNEAQ (reference sequence). The CDR3 region has the DNA TGTGCCAGCAGCTTAGCGCTCGGGAGAGGATACAATGAGCAGTTCTTC. Protein: CASSLALGRGYNEQFF. Combining the CDR3 with reference TRBV7-9 and TRBJ2-1 gives the whole variable domain DTGVSQNPRHKITKRGQNVTFRCDPISEHNRLYWYRQTLGQGPEFLTYFQNEAQLEKSRLLSDRFSAERPKGSFSTLEIQRTEQGDSAMYLCASSLALGRGYNEQFFGPGTRLTVL.

J is TRBJ2-5 and V is TRBV12-3 or TRBV12-4, with D perhaps matching TRBD2 (5 bases). The germline V and J ends were trimmed by 2 bases and 1 base, with 17 bases remaining between them. This CDR3 region has 17 residues. This chain's CDR3 is CASSLRPGQEGQETQYF. The CDR3 nucleotides are TGTGCCAGCAGTTTAAGACCGGGCCAAGAGGGCCAAGAGACCCAGTACTTC.

The V call is TRBV28, the J call TRBJ1-2; D unresolved. The CDR3 runs to 14 residues. The V end was cut by 6 bases, the J end by 2 bases, with 13 bases between. Germline loops: CDR1 MDHEN, CDR2 SYDVKM. Here the CDR3 reads CASRSYSTNYGYTF. As DNA, the CDR3 is TGTGCCAGCAGGTCCTACTCAACCAACTATGGCTACACCTTC.

The rearrangement uses TRBV27 and TRBJ1-2; D not certain. CDR1 is MNHEY, CDR2 SMNVEV, per germline (reference sequence). This CDR3 spans 14 amino acids. The ends were cut back, 3 bases at V and 7 bases at J, with 15 bases in the middle. The CDR3 loop is CASSFSRGGFGYTF. CDR3 coding DNA: TGTGCCAGCAGTTTTTCGCGGGGTGGATTTGGCTACACCTTC.

This clonotype was counted a few times. The J gene is TRBJ2-5, the V gene TRBV12-3 or TRBV12-4; either TRBD1 or TRBD2 may fit D (6 bases each). This CDR3 spans 13 amino acids. V was shortened by 6 bases and J by 5 bases, with 13 bases between the two germline ends. The CDR3 region has the DNA TGTGCCAGCAGAACGGGGGCCCTGGAGACCCAGTACTTC. Translation gives CASRTGALETQYF.

The rearrangement links TRBV4-2 to TRBJ2-7, with a possible D match to TRBD2 (5 bases). This CDR3 comprises 16 residues. V gave up 0 bases and J gave up 0 bases, with 12 bases separating them. CDR1 is LGHNA and CDR2 is YNFKEQ in the germline V gene. DNA of the CDR3: TGTGCCAGCAGCCAAGACTGGGGTAGCGTCTCCTACGAGCAGTACTTC. The encoded protein is CASSQDWGSVSYEQYF.

The genes are TRBV7-9 and TRBJ1-5; 7 positions agree with TRBD1. This CDR3 is 15 amino acids long. CDR1 and CDR2 (germline): SEHNR, FQNEAQ (reference sequence). V shed 5 bases and J 5 bases; nucleotides not matched to a gene: 9. This chain's CDR3 is CASSTNRGGYQPQHF. CDR3 coding DNA: TGTGCCAGCAGCACGAACAGGGGTGGGTATCAGCCCCAGCATTTT.

This clonotype has a handful of counts. The chain recombines TRBV7-6 with TRBJ1-2; perhaps TRBD1 as D (5 bases). This CDR3 is built from 14 residues. V was shortened by 5 bases and J by 7 bases, with 17 bases between the two germline ends. CDR1 and CDR2 from the germline V gene are SGHVS and FNYEAQ. The CDR3 bases are TGTGCCAGCAGCAGCCCCGGGACCACGGGTGGCTACACCTTC. Translation: CASSSPGTTGGYTF. The whole variable domain, remainder taken from reference TRBV7-6 and TRBJ1-2, is GAGVSQSPRYKVTKRGQDVALRCDPISGHVSLYWYRQALGQGPEFLTYFNYEAQQDKSGLPNDRFSAERPEGSISTLTIQRTEQRDSAMYRCASSSPGTTGGYTFGSGTRLTVV.

The table lists this clonotype with a few counts. The gene calls are TRBV4-3 and TRBJ2-4, with a tentative D call TRBD1 (6 bases). The germline V gene has CDR1 LGHNA and CDR2 YSLEER. The CDR3 is 17 amino acids. With 0 bases removed from V and 0 bases from J, the gap between germline ends came to 12 bases. The CDR3 DNA sequence: TGCGCCAGCAGCCAAGAGCAGGGGCTCCTAGCCAAAAACATTCAGTACTTC. The encoded protein is CASSQEQGLLAKNIQYF.

The table lists this clonotype with a few counts. The V call is TRBV4-1, the J call TRBJ2-7; 7 nucleotides match TRBD2. In germline, CDR1 is MGHRA, CDR2 YSYEKL. This CDR3 contains 14 residues. V was clipped by 4 bases and J by 3 bases; unmatched bases: 6. CDR3 sequence (DNA): TGCGCCAGCAGCCTAGGACGGGGGGACTACGAGCAGTACTTC. As protein: CASSLGRGDYEQYF.

V usage is TRBV5-5 and J usage is TRBJ1-6; no firm D call. Germline assignment: CDR1 SGHKS and CDR2 YYEKEE (reference sequence). CDR3 length equals 13 residues. The germline V and J ends were trimmed by 4 bases and 7 bases, with 9 bases remaining between them. DNA of the CDR3: TGTGCCAGCAGCGAGTTACAGAATTCACCCCTCCACTTT. Its translation is CASSELQNSPLHF. The full variable domain, in which reference TRBV5-5 and TRBJ1-6 provide the parts outside the CDR3, is DAGVTQSPTHLIKTRGQQVTLRCSPISGHKSVSWYQQVLGQGPQFIFQYYEKEERGRGNFPDRFSARQFPNYSSELNVNALLLGDSALYLCASSELQNSPLHFGNGTRLTVT.

This clonotype was detected only a few times. The V gene is TRBV7-9, the J gene TRBJ2-3, with D possibly being TRBD2 (5 bases). The germline V and J ends were trimmed by 7 bases and 0 bases, with 14 bases remaining between them. This CDR3 region has 15 residues. Germline CDR1 is SEHNR and CDR2 is FQNEAQ (reference sequence). The DNA of the CDR3 is TGTGCCAGCATCGGGGTGGGTGGAAGCACAGATACGCAGTATTTT. Translation gives CASIGVGGSTDTQYF.

The V call is TRBV10-3, the J call TRBJ2-1; tentative D call: TRBD1 (5 bases). Germline V gene data show CDR1 as ENHRY and CDR2 as SYGVKD. V lost 3 bases and J lost 2, with 11 bases in between. This CDR3 is 15 amino acids long. CDR3 sequence (DNA): TGTGCCATCAGTGAAGACAGCCGGGCCTACAATGAGCAGTTCTTC. Protein: CAISEDSRAYNEQFF.

There are a few counts of this clonotype. V and J are TRBV20-1 and TRBJ2-1; 7 bases agree with TRBD2. Germline V gene sequence: CDR1 DFQATT, CDR2 SNEGSKA (reference sequence). CDR3 length: 15 residues. With V trimmed by 1 base and J by 2 bases, 5 bases remained unmatched. Here the CDR3 DNA reads TGCAGTGCTAGAGGTCAGCGGGAAGCCTACAATGAGCAGTTCTTC. Protein: CSARGQREAYNEQFF.